A selection of T cell receptor beta chains follows, all from one sample in a study of blood T cells in healthy people across ages. A single record per CDR3 protein comes from TCRdb applying MiXCR to the 5' RACE reads. The repertoire consists of fewer than 800,000 distinct CDR3 sequences, with about 30% occurring once and the leading ten covering over 15%. Input material: blood. Source of these receptors: a woman older than 75 in good health. The CDR3 runs from the conserved cysteine through the conserved F or W. The D gene is left open where the match is weak. Size is omitted from some rows. Given values are once, few, many or a class for expanded clones.

D | length | J | size | V | DNA | CDR3
- | 15 | TRBJ1-6 | few | TRBV7-2 | TGTGCCAGCCGCCCACTCACCGGGAGTTGGGCACCCCTCCACTTT | CASRPLTGSWAPLHF
- | 13 | TRBJ2-2 | many | TRBV29-1 | TGCAGCGTCGCGCCACAGGGCACCGGGGAGCTGTTTTTT | CSVAPQGTGELFF
- | 13 | TRBJ1-1 | many | TRBV10-3 | TGTGCCACGGCGGACACCCGAACTACCGAAGCTTTCTTT | CATADTRTTEAFF
- | 20 | TRBJ2-2 | few | TRBV14 | TGTGCCAGCAGCCAAGATTCTAGTCCTGGCGGGGCGGCGAACACCGGGGAGCTGTTTTTT | CASSQDSSPGGAANTGELFF
- | 13 | TRBJ2-7 | - | TRBV29-1 | TGCAGCGTCCAGGAGGACAGTTCCTACGAGCAGTACTTC | CSVQEDSSYEQYF
- | 13 | TRBJ1-5 | - | TRBV20-1 | TGCAGTGCGGCCACAGGGAACAATCAGCCCCAGCATTTT | CSAATGNNQPQHF
TRBD1 | 15 | TRBJ2-7 | many | TRBV28 | TGTGCCAGCAGTCCGCTTGGACAGGGGAGGCACGAGCAGTACTTC | CASSPLGQGRHEQYF
TRBD1 | 12 | TRBJ1-2 | - | TRBV30 | TGTGCCTGTAGGGGACAGGATTATGGCTACACCTTC | CACRGQDYGYTF
- | 15 | TRBJ1-1 | - | TRBV10-3 | TGTGCCATCAGTGTACTCGGGACTACGACTACTGAAGCTTTCTTT | CAISVLGTTTTEAFF
TRBD2 | 15 | TRBJ2-1 | many | TRBV7-2 | TGTGCCAGCAGCTCGACTAGCGGGGTATACAATGAGCAGTTCTTC | CASSSTSGVYNEQFF
- | 13 | TRBJ2-7 | few | TRBV6-1 | TGTGCCAGCCGAGGGACCAATTACAATGAGCAGTACTTC | CASRGTNYNEQYF
- | 15 | TRBJ2-1 | many | TRBV7-3 | TGTGCCAGCAGCTTAATTGGTGGGGGTGGGAATGAGCAGTTCTTC | CASSLIGGGGNEQFF
- | 16 | TRBJ2-2 | few | TRBV9 | TGTGCCAGCAGCCCGCGGGGGCTAGGGCTTTACGGGGAGCTGTTTTTT | CASSPRGLGLYGELFF
- | 17 | TRBJ2-1 | - | TRBV28 | TGTGCCAGCAGTTCGACTAGCGGGGACAGGGGTTACAATGAGCAGTTCTTC | CASSSTSGDRGYNEQFF
- | 12 | TRBJ2-5 | many | TRBV20-1 | TGCAGTACTATAAAGTACCAAGAGACCCAGTACTTC | CSTIKYQETQYF
- | 16 | TRBJ2-1 | many | TRBV6-4 | TGTGCCAGCAGTCTGTCCGGGGGAGAACAATACAATGAGCAGTTCTTC | CASSLSGGEQYNEQFF
TRBD1 | 17 | TRBJ1-4 | few | TRBV20-1 | TGCAGTGCTAGTTATACGCCAGGGGGCGCCGGTAATGAAAAACTGTTTTTT | CSASYTPGGAGNEKLFF
TRBD2 | 14 | TRBJ2-1 | many | TRBV9 | TGTGCCAGCAGCCCCCGGGAGGGGGGTGATGAGCAGTTCTTC | CASSPREGGDEQFF
- | 14 | TRBJ2-5 | - | TRBV7-9 | TGTGCCAGCAGCTACCCTCCCAGCCAAGAGACCCAGTACTTC | CASSYPPSQETQYF
- | 15 | TRBJ1-6 | few | TRBV5-1 | TGCGCCAGCGGCGAAGATCCAGGGTTCAATTCACCCCTCCACTTT | CASGEDPGFNSPLHF
- | 14 | TRBJ2-5 | - | TRBV5-6 | TGTGCCAGCAGCCGGGGACTGGACCAAGAGACCCAGTACTTC | CASSRGLDQETQYF
TRBD1 | 15 | TRBJ2-1 | many | TRBV28 | TGTGCCAGCAGGCCGACAGGGGAATTCTACAATGAGCAGTTCTTC | CASRPTGEFYNEQFF
- | 13 | TRBJ1-2 | few | TRBV5-1 | TGCGCCAGCAGCTTGGATACCTTGGGGGGCTACACCTTC | CASSLDTLGGYTF
- | 13 | TRBJ1-6 | many | TRBV7-2 | TGTGCCAGCAGCTTAGGTACCACCTCACCCCTCCACTTT | CASSLGTTSPLHF
TRBD1 | 18 | TRBJ1-5 | - | TRBV20-1 | TGCAGTGCTAGAGATGTAAAGTCGCCTACAGGGGGCATGGAGCCCCAGCATTTT | CSARDVKSPTGGMEPQHF
- | 11 | TRBJ2-7 | - | TRBV29-1 | TGTAGCGTTGAAGAGCAGGGATACCAGTACTTC | CSVEEQGYQYF
- | 16 | TRBJ2-3 | many | TRBV6-5 | TGTGCCAGCAGTTACTCGAAGGGGGGAGGAACAGATACGCAGTATTTT | CASSYSKGGGTDTQYF
- | 13 | TRBJ1-1 | - | TRBV12-5 | TGTACTAGTGGGCCCCAGGGGAACACTGAAGCTTTCTTT | CTSGPQGNTEAFF
TRBD1 | 15 | TRBJ1-6 | few | TRBV15 | TGTGCCACCAGCGGGACCGGGACAGGGTTCCATAGTATCCACTTT | CATSGTGTGFHSIHF
TRBD2 | 16 | TRBJ2-1 | - | TRBV15 | TGTGCCACCAGCAGTCTTGGGACTAGTGAGGGCCATGAGCAGTTCTTC | CATSSLGTSEGHEQFF
- | 13 | TRBJ1-2 | few | TRBV2 | TGTGCCAGCGGGAGGGTGACGGACTATGGCTACACCTTC | CASGRVTDYGYTF
TRBD1 | 12 | TRBJ1-1 | many | TRBV29-1 | TGCAGCGTTGGACAGGGGAACACTGAAGCTTTCTTT | CSVGQGNTEAFF
TRBD1 | 14 | TRBJ2-3 | many | TRBV19 | TGTGCCAGTAAGGGGACAGGGGAATCAGATACGCAGTATTTT | CASKGTGESDTQYF